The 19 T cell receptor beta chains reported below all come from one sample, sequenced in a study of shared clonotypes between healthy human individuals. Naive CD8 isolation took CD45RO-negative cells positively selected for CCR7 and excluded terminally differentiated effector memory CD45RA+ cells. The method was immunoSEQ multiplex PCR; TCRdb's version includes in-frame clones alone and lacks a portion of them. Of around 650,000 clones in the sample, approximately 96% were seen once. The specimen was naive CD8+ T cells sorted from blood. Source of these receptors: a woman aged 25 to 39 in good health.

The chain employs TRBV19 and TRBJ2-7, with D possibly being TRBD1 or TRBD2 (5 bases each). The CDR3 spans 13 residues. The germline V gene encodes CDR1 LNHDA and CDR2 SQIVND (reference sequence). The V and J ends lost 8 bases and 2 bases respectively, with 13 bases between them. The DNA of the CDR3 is TGTGCCAGTTCTCGGGACCTTACCTACGAGCAGTACTTC. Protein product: CASSRDLTYEQYF. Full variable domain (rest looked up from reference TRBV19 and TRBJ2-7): DGGITQSPKYLFRKEGQNVTLSCEQNLNHDAMYWYRQDPGQGLRLIYYSQIVNDFQKGDIAEGYSVSREKKESFPLTVTSAQKNPTAFYLCASSRDLTYEQYFGPGTRLTVT.

CDR3 residues: CASRNIAEQFF. The CDR3 DNA is TGTGCCAGCAGGAACATTGCGGAGCAGTTCTTC. This chain links TRBV7-9 with TRBJ2-1; no clear D. V lost 6 bases and J 10 bases, leaving 10 bases between the germline ends. Germline values: CDR1 SEHNR, CDR2 FQNEAQ (reference sequence). This CDR3 region has 11 residues.

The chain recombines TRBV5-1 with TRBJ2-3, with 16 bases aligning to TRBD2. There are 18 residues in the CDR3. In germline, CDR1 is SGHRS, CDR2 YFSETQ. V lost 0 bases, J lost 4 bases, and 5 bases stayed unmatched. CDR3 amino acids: CASSLVGLAGGPADTQYF. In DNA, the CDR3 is TGCGCCAGCAGCTTGGTGGGACTAGCGGGAGGGCCGGCAGATACGCAGTATTTT.

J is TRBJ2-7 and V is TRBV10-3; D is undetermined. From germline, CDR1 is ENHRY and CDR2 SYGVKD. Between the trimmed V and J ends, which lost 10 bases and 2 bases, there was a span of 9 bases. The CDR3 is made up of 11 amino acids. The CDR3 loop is CATSNAYEQYF. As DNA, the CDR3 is TGTGCCACCTCAAACGCCTACGAGCAGTACTTC.

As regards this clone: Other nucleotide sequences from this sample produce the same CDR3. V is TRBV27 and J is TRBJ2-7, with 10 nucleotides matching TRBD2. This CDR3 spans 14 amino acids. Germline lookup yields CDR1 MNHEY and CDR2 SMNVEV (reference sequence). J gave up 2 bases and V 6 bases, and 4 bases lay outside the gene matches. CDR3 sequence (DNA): TGTGCCAGCAGCCCTAGCGGGAGCCCCTACGAGCAGTACTTC. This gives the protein CASSPSGSPYEQYF.

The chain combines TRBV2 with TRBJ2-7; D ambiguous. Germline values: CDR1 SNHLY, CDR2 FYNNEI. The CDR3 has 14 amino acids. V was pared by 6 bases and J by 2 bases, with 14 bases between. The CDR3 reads CASSAFPSTYEQYF. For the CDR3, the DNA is TGTGCCAGCAGCGCTTTTCCTTCCACCTACGAGCAGTACTTC.

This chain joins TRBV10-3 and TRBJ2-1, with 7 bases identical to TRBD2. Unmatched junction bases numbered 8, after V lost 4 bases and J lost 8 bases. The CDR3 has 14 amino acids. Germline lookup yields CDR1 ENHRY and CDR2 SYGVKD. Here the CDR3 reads CAISVERGDDEQFF. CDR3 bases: TGTGCCATCAGTGTGGAGCGGGGTGACGATGAGCAGTTCTTC.

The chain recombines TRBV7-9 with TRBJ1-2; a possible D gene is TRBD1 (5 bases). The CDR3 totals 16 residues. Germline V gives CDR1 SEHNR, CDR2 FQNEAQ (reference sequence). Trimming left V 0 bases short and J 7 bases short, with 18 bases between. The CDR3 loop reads CASSLAYPGRSGGYTF. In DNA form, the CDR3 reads TGTGCCAGCAGCTTAGCCTACCCAGGGCGATCAGGTGGCTACACCTTC.

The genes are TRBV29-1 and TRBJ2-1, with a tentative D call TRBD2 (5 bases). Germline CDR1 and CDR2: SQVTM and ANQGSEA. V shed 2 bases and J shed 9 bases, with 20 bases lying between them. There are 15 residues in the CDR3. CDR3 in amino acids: CSVESRSLALGEQFF. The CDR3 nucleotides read TGCAGCGTTGAATCCCGCTCTCTAGCATTGGGTGAGCAGTTCTTC.

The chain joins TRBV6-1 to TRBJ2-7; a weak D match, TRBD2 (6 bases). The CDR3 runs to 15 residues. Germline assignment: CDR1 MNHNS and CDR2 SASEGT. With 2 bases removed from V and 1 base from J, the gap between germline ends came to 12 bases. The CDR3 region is CASSEFAEGSYEQYF. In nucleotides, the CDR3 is TGTGCCAGCAGTGAATTTGCGGAGGGGTCCTACGAGCAGTACTTC.

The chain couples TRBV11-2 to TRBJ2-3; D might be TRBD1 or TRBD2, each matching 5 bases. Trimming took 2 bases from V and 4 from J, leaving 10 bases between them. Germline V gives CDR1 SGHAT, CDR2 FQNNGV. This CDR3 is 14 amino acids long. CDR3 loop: CASSLPGPSDTQYF. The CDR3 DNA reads TGTGCCAGCAGCTTACCGGGACCGTCAGATACGCAGTATTTT.

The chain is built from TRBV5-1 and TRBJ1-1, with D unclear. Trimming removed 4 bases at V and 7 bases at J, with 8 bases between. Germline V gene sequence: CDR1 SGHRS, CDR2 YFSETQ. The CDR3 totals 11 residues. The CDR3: CASSALGEAFF. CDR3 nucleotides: TGCGCCAGCAGCGCCCTCGGTGAAGCTTTCTTT.

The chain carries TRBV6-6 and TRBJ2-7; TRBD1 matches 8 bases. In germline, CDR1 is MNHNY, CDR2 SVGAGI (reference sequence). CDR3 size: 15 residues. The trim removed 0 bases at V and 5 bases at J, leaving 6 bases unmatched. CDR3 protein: CASSYSTGERDEQYF. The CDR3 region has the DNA TGTGCCAGCAGTTACTCGACAGGGGAACGAGACGAGCAGTACTTC.

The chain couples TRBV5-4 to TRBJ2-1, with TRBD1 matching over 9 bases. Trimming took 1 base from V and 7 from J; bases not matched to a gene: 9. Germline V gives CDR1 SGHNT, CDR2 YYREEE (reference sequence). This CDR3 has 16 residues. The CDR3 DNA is TGTGCCAGCAGCTTGAGGGGACAGGGCAGGCAAAATGAGCAGTTCTTC. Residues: CASSLRGQGRQNEQFF.

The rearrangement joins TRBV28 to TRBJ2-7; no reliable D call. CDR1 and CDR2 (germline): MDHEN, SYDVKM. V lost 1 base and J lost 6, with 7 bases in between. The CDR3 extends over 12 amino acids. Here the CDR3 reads CASSLFSAEQYF. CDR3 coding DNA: TGTGCCAGCAGTTTATTCTCCGCCGAGCAGTACTTC.

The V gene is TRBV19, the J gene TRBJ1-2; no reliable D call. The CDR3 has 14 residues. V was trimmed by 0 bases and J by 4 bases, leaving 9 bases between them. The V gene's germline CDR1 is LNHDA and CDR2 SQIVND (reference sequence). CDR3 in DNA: TGTGCCAGTAGTATAGATCCGGGCTCCTATGGCTACACCTTC. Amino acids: CASSIDPGSYGYTF.

This CDR3 is CSHSGDGNTIYF. Here the CDR3 DNA reads TGCAGCCATTCAGGGGATGGAAACACCATATATTTT. The chain joins TRBV29-1 to TRBJ1-3; weak D call: TRBD1 (6 bases). The CDR3 spans 12 residues. CDR1 SQVTM and CDR2 ANQGSEA come from the germline V gene. V gave up 8 bases and J gave up 3 bases, with 11 bases separating them. Using reference TRBV29-1 and TRBJ1-3 for the parts outside the CDR3, the full variable domain is SAVISQKPSRDICQRGTSLTIQCQVDSQVTMMFWYRQQPGQSLTLIATANQGSEATYESGFVIDKFPISRPNLTFSTLTVSNMSPEDSSIYLCSHSGDGNTIYFGEGSWLTVV.

The CDR3 sequence: CASSLGVADTQYF. The CDR3 DNA follows: TGTGCCAGCAGCTTAGGGGTCGCAGATACGCAGTATTTT. The V and J genes are TRBV5-8 and TRBJ2-3, with D possibly TRBD1 on 5 matching bases. The ends were cut back, 2 bases at V and 4 bases at J, with 8 bases in the middle. Germline assignment: CDR1 SGHTS and CDR2 YDEGEE. This CDR3 region has 13 residues.

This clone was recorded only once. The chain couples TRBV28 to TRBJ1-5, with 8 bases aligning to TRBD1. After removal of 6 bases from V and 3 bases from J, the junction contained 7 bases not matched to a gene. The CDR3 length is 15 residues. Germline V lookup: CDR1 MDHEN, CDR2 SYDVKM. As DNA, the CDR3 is TGTGCCAGCAGATATTGGGGACAGGACAATCAGCCCCAGCATTTT. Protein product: CASRYWGQDNQPQHF.